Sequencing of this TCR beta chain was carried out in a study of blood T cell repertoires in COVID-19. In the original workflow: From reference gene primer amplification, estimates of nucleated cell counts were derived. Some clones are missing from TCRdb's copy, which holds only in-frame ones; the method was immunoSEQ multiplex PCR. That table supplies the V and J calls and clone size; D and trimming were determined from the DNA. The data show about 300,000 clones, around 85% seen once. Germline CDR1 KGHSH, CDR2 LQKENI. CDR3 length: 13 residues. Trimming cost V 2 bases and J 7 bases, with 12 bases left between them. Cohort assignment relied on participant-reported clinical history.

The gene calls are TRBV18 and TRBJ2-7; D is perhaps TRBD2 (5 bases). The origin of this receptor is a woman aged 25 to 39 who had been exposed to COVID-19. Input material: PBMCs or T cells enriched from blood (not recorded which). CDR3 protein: CASSPDLTGEQYF. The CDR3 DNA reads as TGTGCCAGCTCACCAGACTTAACGGGAGAGCAGTACTTC.